One sample yielded the 28 T cell receptor beta chains listed below, sequenced in a study of T-cell memory formation after mild COVID-19. Using its own MiXCR run on the 5' RACE reads, TCRdb lists one record per CDR3 protein. The sample shows more than 350,000 distinct CDR3 sequences, approximately 21% of them seen only once. Sample: PBMCs or a T cell subset sorted from them (not recorded which). Receptor source: an adult woman who had mild COVID-19 (a few samples of this study predate the infection). Cell type and time point are not known.

The chain couples TRBV10-3 to TRBJ1-6; tentative D call: TRBD1 (6 bases). The length of the CDR3 is 14 residues. Looked up from germline, CDR1 is ENHRY and CDR2 is SYGVKD. V dropped 10 bases and J dropped 7 bases, with 17 bases sitting between them. The DNA for the CDR3 is TGTGCCACGACGTCCCAGGGGAACAATTCACCCCTCCACTTT. It is translated as CATTSQGNNSPLHF.

The J gene is TRBJ2-5, the V gene TRBV5-1; 10 bases fit TRBD2. Germline-derived CDR1 and CDR2 are SGHRS and YFSETQ. The CDR3 is 15 amino acids. J was trimmed by 1 base and V by 4 bases; bases with no gene match: 4. CDR3 in amino acids: CASSRSGGAQETQYF. CDR3 coding DNA: TGCGCCAGCAGCCGGAGCGGGGGGGCCCAAGAGACCCAGTACTTC. Drawing the rest from reference TRBV5-1 and TRBJ2-5, the complete variable domain is KAGVTQTPRYLIKTRGQQVTLSCSPISGHRSVSWYQQTPGQGLQFLFEYFSETQRNKGNFPGRFSGRQFSNSRSEMNVSTLELGDSALYLCASSRSGGAQETQYFGPGTRLLVL.

This clonotype came up many times. The chain links TRBV27 to TRBJ2-1; D uncertain. The CDR3 contains 15 residues. In germline, CDR1 is MNHEY, CDR2 SMNVEV (reference sequence). The V end was cut by 4 bases, the J end by 6 bases, with 16 bases between. The chain's CDR3 is CASSYLPIGTNEQFF. The CDR3 nucleotides are TGTGCCAGCAGTTACTTGCCTATAGGCACCAATGAGCAGTTCTTC.

This chain links TRBV2 with TRBJ2-5; TRBD1 or TRBD2 may be the D gene (6 bases each). Germline V gives CDR1 SNHLY, CDR2 FYNNEI. Trimming cost V 4 bases and J 4 bases, with 13 bases left between them. The CDR3 contains 14 residues. The CDR3: CASSAWGAGETQYF. In nucleotides, the CDR3 is TGTGCCAGCAGTGCCTGGGGGGCGGGAGAGACCCAGTACTTC.

This clonotype was recorded only once. The CDR3: CASSLRTGGRTGELFF. In DNA form, the CDR3 reads TGCGCCAGCAGCTTAAGGACAGGGGGCCGCACCGGGGAGCTGTTTTTT. The chain combines TRBV5-1 with TRBJ2-2, with 11 nucleotides matching TRBD1. V lost 2 bases, J lost 4 bases, and 4 bases stayed unmatched. The CDR3 runs 16 residues. Germline V lookup: CDR1 SGHRS, CDR2 YFSETQ.

This chain connects TRBV9 to TRBJ1-1; TRBD1 might be the D (6 bases). The V gene lost 3 bases and the J gene lost 1 base, with 16 bases spanning the gap. Looked up from germline, CDR1 is SGDLS and CDR2 is YYNGEE. The CDR3 is 16 amino acids. The CDR3 DNA follows: TGTGCCAGCAGCGGCAGCCCGGGACACTCGAACACTGAAGCTTTCTTT. Translation gives CASSGSPGHSNTEAFF.

The chain is built from TRBV20-1 and TRBJ2-1; TRBD2 might be the D (6 bases). The ends were cut back, 0 bases at V and 3 bases at J, with 15 bases in the middle. Germline CDR1 and CDR2: DFQATT and SNEGSKA (reference sequence). This CDR3 region has 16 residues. The CDR3: CSARDYRRGNYNEQFF. The DNA of the CDR3 is TGCAGTGCTAGAGATTACAGGCGGGGAAACTACAATGAGCAGTTCTTC.

This clonotype was picked up a small number of times. The chain couples TRBV12-3 or TRBV12-4 to TRBJ2-3; TRBD1 might be the D (6 bases). Trimming pared 5 bases from V and 2 bases from J, leaving 17 bases between. There are 16 residues in the CDR3. This CDR3 reads CASSPRGKTTTDTQYF. The CDR3 nucleotides read TGTGCCAGCAGTCCAAGGGGGAAAACTACCACAGATACGCAGTATTTT.

The chain has TRBV6-5 and TRBJ2-1, with TRBD1 matching 10 bases. This CDR3 region has 14 residues. Germline V gene sequence: CDR1 MNHEY, CDR2 SVGAGI. Trimming at V came to 2 bases and at J to 7 bases, leaving 2 bases not matched to a gene. The CDR3 nucleotides read TGTGCCAGCAGTTACGGGACAGGGGATAATGAGCAGTTCTTC. Protein product: CASSYGTGDNEQFF.

The rearrangement links TRBV4-1 to TRBJ2-1; 10 bases are shared with TRBD2. The CDR3 is made up of 15 amino acids. V shed 1 base and J 7 bases; nucleotides not matched to a gene: 4. Germline V gene lookup returns CDR1 MGHRA and CDR2 YSYEKL. The CDR3 reads CASSQVSGGANEQFF. CDR3 in DNA: TGCGCCAGCAGCCAAGTGAGCGGGGGGGCAAATGAGCAGTTCTTC.

The sample holds many counts of this clonotype. The chain couples TRBV9 to TRBJ2-7; TRBD1 agrees at 7 bases. The V gene's germline CDR1 is SGDLS and CDR2 YYNGEE. J was trimmed by 5 bases and V by 4 bases; bases with no gene match: 6. The CDR3 runs to 13 residues. The CDR3 reads CASSTQTGNEQYF. The CDR3, as DNA: TGTGCCAGCAGCACCCAGACAGGGAACGAGCAGTACTTC.

V and J are TRBV6-5 and TRBJ2-2, with a weak D call TRBD2 (6 bases). The germline V and J ends were trimmed by 4 bases and 6 bases, with 21 bases remaining between them. The CDR3 length is 17 residues. Germline V gene data show CDR1 as MNHEY and CDR2 as SVGAGI. The CDR3 sequence: CASSFRRRGISAGELFF. In DNA, the CDR3 is TGTGCCAGCAGTTTTCGCCGGAGGGGCATTTCTGCCGGGGAGCTGTTTTTT.

This clonotype turned up a few times. The chain uses TRBV5-1 and TRBJ1-2; D is perhaps TRBD1 (5 bases). Between the trimmed V and J ends, which lost 4 bases and 1 base, there was a span of 23 bases. Germline V gene data show CDR1 as SGHRS and CDR2 as YFSETQ. This CDR3 has 18 amino acids. The CDR3 sequence: CASSRKTEQININYGYTF. The CDR3 coding sequence is TGCGCCAGCAGCCGGAAGACAGAACAAATAAACATTAACTATGGCTACACCTTC.

The chain combines TRBV5-1 with TRBJ2-2; the D gene is possibly TRBD1 (6 bases). The length of the CDR3 is 15 residues. CDR1 and CDR2 from the germline V gene are SGHRS and YFSETQ. Trimming left V 6 bases short and J 0 bases short, with 12 bases between. CDR3: CASKDSLANTGELFF. As DNA, the CDR3 is TGCGCCAGCAAGGACAGTCTCGCGAACACCGGGGAGCTGTTTTTT.

The J gene is TRBJ1-1, the V gene TRBV29-1, with 8 positions matching TRBD1. The CDR3 is 13 amino acids. Germline CDR1 and CDR2: SQVTM and ANQGSEA. Trimming took 7 bases from V and 5 from J; bases not matched to a gene: 9. The CDR3 spells CSATDRVGTEAFF. CDR3 nucleotide sequence: TGCAGCGCCACGGACAGGGTCGGAACTGAAGCTTTCTTT.

In this sample, this clonotype turned up a few times. The V call is TRBV6-1, the J call TRBJ2-2; D remains unclear. The CDR3 is 13 amino acids. Germline CDR1 reads MNHNS; CDR2 reads SASEGT. Trimming took 0 bases from V and 6 from J, leaving 5 bases between them. The CDR3 sequence: CASSEALPGELFF. The CDR3, as DNA: TGTGCCAGCAGTGAAGCGCTCCCCGGGGAGCTGTTTTTT.

This clonotype showed up just a few times. The chain carries TRBV5-4 and TRBJ2-2, with 12 bases identical to TRBD2. J was trimmed by 5 bases and V by 3 bases; bases with no gene match: 5. Per the germline V gene, CDR1 is SGHNT and CDR2 is YYREEE (reference sequence). This CDR3 has 16 amino acids. The CDR3, as DNA: TGTGCCAGCAGCTCAGGACTAGCGGGAAAAACCGGGGAGCTGTTTTTT. Encoded protein: CASSSGLAGKTGELFF.

The chain links TRBV25-1 to TRBJ1-5; D not resolved. The V end was cut by 0 bases, the J end by 7 bases, with 13 bases between. The germline gives CDR1 MGHDK, CDR2 SYGVNS. The CDR3 has 15 residues. The CDR3 coding sequence is TGTGCCAGCAGTGAATATATAAGACACGACCAGCCCCAGCATTTT. Encoded protein: CASSEYIRHDQPQHF.

This clonotype was found a few times. The chain combines TRBV12-3 or TRBV12-4 with TRBJ1-5, with 12 positions matching TRBD1. This CDR3 comprises 14 residues. V was clipped by 6 bases and J by 11 bases; unmatched bases: 8. The CDR3 DNA reads TGTGCCAGCAGGGGGGGACAGGGGGCCCTTTCCCAGCATTTT. Amino acid sequence: CASRGGQGALSQHF.

The rearrangement links TRBV15 to TRBJ2-2; D uncertain. In germline, CDR1 is LNHNV, CDR2 YYDKDF (reference sequence). The CDR3 spans 13 residues. V was clipped by 0 bases and J by 6 bases, with 5 bases between them. The CDR3 region has the DNA TGTGCCACCAGCAGAGAGGAAGCCGGGGAGCTGTTTTTT. The encoded protein is CATSREEAGELFF.

In its sample, this clonotype was seen a few times. This CDR3 reads CASSPAGDTEAFF. DNA of the CDR3: TGTGCCAGCTCACCAGCAGGAGACACTGAAGCTTTCTTT. J is TRBJ1-1 and V is TRBV18; no firm D call. The germline V gene has CDR1 KGHSH and CDR2 LQKENI. V was pared by 2 bases and J by 3 bases, with 7 bases between. This CDR3 region has 13 residues.

This sequence joins TRBV10-3 and TRBJ2-2; 11 nucleotides agree with TRBD2. Looked up from germline, CDR1 is ENHRY and CDR2 is SYGVKD. V was pared by 7 bases and J by 4 bases, with 11 bases of the junction left unmatched. The CDR3 contains 17 residues. The CDR3: CAIKDSTTSGATGELFF. The CDR3 coding sequence is TGTGCCATCAAAGATTCTACGACTAGCGGGGCCACCGGGGAGCTGTTTTTT.

The chain links TRBV4-2 to TRBJ2-3; possibly TRBD2 for D (5 bases). CDR3 length: 16 amino acids. Between the trimmed V and J ends, which lost 1 base and 2 bases, there was a span of 13 bases. Germline values: CDR1 LGHNA, CDR2 YNFKEQ. DNA for the CDR3: TGTGCCAGCAGCCAAGCTACGGGAACTCCCACAGATACGCAGTATTTT. As protein: CASSQATGTPTDTQYF.

CDR3 protein: CASSFAGDSYNEQFF. CDR3 nucleotide sequence: TGTGCCAGCAGCTTTGCCGGTGACTCCTACAATGAGCAGTTCTTC. The V and J genes are TRBV11-3 and TRBJ2-1, with D unclear. This CDR3 region has 15 residues. V was trimmed by 3 bases and J by 0 bases, leaving 9 bases between them. The germline V gene has CDR1 SGHNT and CDR2 YENEEA.

The chain couples TRBV10-3 to TRBJ2-1; 15 bases match TRBD2. The V and J ends lost 4 bases and 5 bases, in that order; junction bases with no gene match: 9. The CDR3 length is 18 residues. Germline CDR1 reads ENHRY; CDR2 reads SYGVKD. CDR3 in DNA: TGTGCCATCAGTGGCACCGGACTAGCGGGAGGGCCCCACAATGAGCAGTTCTTC. Translating gives CAISGTGLAGGPHNEQFF.

V is TRBV24-1 and J is TRBJ2-2; a weak D match, TRBD1 (7 bases). Germline values: CDR1 KGHDR, CDR2 SFDVKD. The V end lost 0 bases, the J end lost 4 bases, and 11 bases lay between the germline ends. This CDR3 contains 16 residues. The CDR3, as DNA: TGTGCCACCAGTGATTTGAGCAGGGGGGTCACCGGGGAGCTGTTTTTT. Translating it yields CATSDLSRGVTGELFF.

There are a few counts of this clonotype. V is TRBV2 and J is TRBJ2-5; 11 nucleotides match TRBD2. The V and J ends lost 4 bases and 4 bases, in that order; junction bases with no gene match: 2. Looked up from germline, CDR1 is SNHLY and CDR2 is FYNNEI. This CDR3 has 14 amino acids. The CDR3 region has the DNA TGTGCCAGCAGTGGTAGCGGGGGGGGAGAGACCCAGTACTTC. Amino acid sequence: CASSGSGGGETQYF.

This clonotype was seen only a few times. The J gene is TRBJ2-2, the V gene TRBV6-2 or TRBV6-3; TRBD1 matches at 9 bases. CDR1 is MNHEY and CDR2 is SVGEGT in the germline V gene. The CDR3 consists of 16 residues. Trimming removed 0 bases from V and 5 bases from J; junction bases left unmatched: 4. This CDR3 reads CASSYSPGQGTGELFF. CDR3 nucleotides: TGTGCCAGCAGTTACTCTCCGGGACAGGGAACCGGGGAGCTGTTTTTT.